Listed below are T cell receptor beta chains from one sample, sequenced in a study of CD8 T cells in Susac syndrome. TCRdb itself ran the immunoSEQ multiplex PCR reads through MiXCR, one entry per CDR3 protein. Altogether approximately 150,000 distinct CDR3 sequences are present, around 85% being singletons, with the ten largest covering 0.45% to 0.6%. The sequenced sample consisted of CD8+ T cells from PBMCs. The receptors were sampled from a human donor with multiple sclerosis. CDR3s include the opening cysteine and the closing phenylalanine or tryptophan. The order of the fields is clone size, D gene, CDR3 length, J gene, V gene, CDR3 DNA, CDR3 protein. D genes are given only for firm matches. Expanded clones are given a class, and other clones once, few, many or no size at all.

>few|NA|12|TRBJ2-1|TRBV19
TGTGCCAGTAGTATGACTGGGTATGAGCAGTTCTTC
CASSMTGYEQFF
>NA|NA|13|TRBJ2-5|TRBV12-3/TRBV12-4
TGTGCCAGCAGTTCCTCCGAGCAAGAGACCCAGTACTTC
CASSSSEQETQYF
>NA|TRBD2|15|TRBJ2-3|TRBV6-5
TGTGCCAGCTCTATAGCGGGAGCCGCCACAGATACGCAGTATTTT
CASSIAGAATDTQYF
>NA|TRBD2|18|TRBJ2-3|TRBV24-1
TGTGCCACCAGTGACAAAGGGGCCACCGGGACTACATCAGATACGCAGTATTTT
CATSDKGATGTTSDTQYF
>NA|TRBD1|16|TRBJ2-2|TRBV6-1
TGTGCCAGCAGCGTATACAGGGGGCGCATGACCGGGGAGCTGTTTTTT
CASSVYRGRMTGELFF
>NA|NA|16|TRBJ2-1|TRBV29-1
TGCAGCGTTGAAGGGGACTTTTCCAGCTCCTACAATGAGCAGTTCTTC
CSVEGDFSSSYNEQFF
>NA|NA|13|TRBJ2-1|TRBV7-9
TGTGCCAGCAGCTTAAGCTTGAGGGATGAGCAGTTCTTC
CASSLSLRDEQFF
>NA|NA|14|TRBJ1-6|TRBV5-4
TGTGCCAGCAGCTTGTTGTGGAGCGGTTCACCCCTCCACTTT
CASSLLWSGSPLHF
>few|NA|14|TRBJ2-7|TRBV4-1
TGCGCCAGCAGCCAAGGGGATAGCTCCTACGAGCAGTACTTC
CASSQGDSSYEQYF
>NA|NA|14|TRBJ1-6|TRBV11-2
TGTGCCAGCAGTTCCGGGACGGAGGCATCACCCCTCCACTTT
CASSSGTEASPLHF
>NA|NA|15|TRBJ1-2|TRBV28
TGTGCCAGCAGTTTCCCAGGTCTGGCTAACTATGGCTACACCTTC
CASSFPGLANYGYTF
>NA|NA|15|TRBJ2-1|TRBV29-1
TGCAGCGTTGGATCCCCCAGCCGGATCTACAATGAGCAGTTCTTC
CSVGSPSRIYNEQFF
>NA|NA|14|TRBJ2-7|TRBV30
TGTGCCTGGAGGCGGGACTTCGGACAAGTCGAGCAGTACTTC
CAWRRDFGQVEQYF
>NA|NA|10|TRBJ1-1|TRBV13
TGTGCCAGCAGCAGCTATGAAGCTTTCTTT
CASSSYEAFF
>NA|NA|14|TRBJ2-1|TRBV11-3
TGTGCCAGCAGCTTAGATCTGCTCCCCAATGAGCAGTTCTTC
CASSLDLLPNEQFF
>NA|NA|15|TRBJ2-1|TRBV27
TGTGCCAGCAGTTTAACGTCGGGAGATGACAATGAGCAGTTCTTC
CASSLTSGDDNEQFF
>NA|NA|15|TRBJ2-1|TRBV7-9
TGTGCCAGCAGCTTAGAAGGGAACTCCTACAATGAGCAGTTCTTC
CASSLEGNSYNEQFF
>NA|TRBD1|16|TRBJ1-1|TRBV11-2
TGTGCCAGCTCCCCCGGGGGTGCAGGGGGCTACACTGAAGCTTTCTTT
CASSPGGAGGYTEAFF
>NA|TRBD1|15|TRBJ2-1|TRBV20-1
TGCAGTGCTAGAGACATGGACAGGGATTACAATGAGCAGTTCTTC
CSARDMDRDYNEQFF
>NA|NA|17|TRBJ2-1|TRBV25-1
TGTGCCAGCAGTGAACTATCGGGACTGAGCTCCTACAATGAGCAGTTCTTC
CASSELSGLSSYNEQFF
>NA|NA|13|TRBJ2-2|TRBV7-2
TGTGCCAGCAGCTACATGAGCACCGGGGAGCTGTTTTTT
CASSYMSTGELFF
>few|NA|15|TRBJ2-1|TRBV6-2/TRBV6-3
TGTGCCAGCCTTCCCCGGGGTCTACGATACAATGAGCAGTTCTTC
CASLPRGLRYNEQFF
>NA|TRBD1|21|TRBJ2-5|TRBV4-2
TGTGCCAGCAGCCAACAATTCTTAGCCAGGGGTGGGACAGAAGAATTAGAGACCCAGTACTTC
CASSQQFLARGGTEELETQYF
>NA|TRBD1|14|TRBJ2-2|TRBV15
TGTGCCACCAGCACCGCGACAGGGACCGGGGAGCTGTTTTTT
CATSTATGTGELFF
>NA|NA|16|TRBJ1-1|TRBV14
TGTGCCAGCAGCTTCAAGGTCGCAGGCCGGAACACTGAAGTATTCTTT
CASSFKVAGRNTEVFF
>NA|TRBD1|14|TRBJ1-2|TRBV7-9
TGTGCCAGCAGCTTAGGTGCAGGGGGCTTTGGCTACACCTTC
CASSLGAGGFGYTF
>NA|TRBD1|11|TRBJ1-2|TRBV2
TGTGCCAGCACGACAGGGCTAGGCTACACCTTC
CASTTGLGYTF
>NA|TRBD1|14|TRBJ1-1|TRBV29-1
TGCAGCTGCTGGGGGGACAGTGGGAACACTGAAGCTTTCTTT
CSCWGDSGNTEAFF
>NA|TRBD2|19|TRBJ2-3|TRBV28
TGTGCCAGCAGTGTCCCGGAGGTTGTGGGGACTAGCGCCGCAGATACGCAGTATTTT
CASSVPEVVGTSAADTQYF
>NA|TRBD1|16|TRBJ2-7|TRBV5-1
TGCGCCAGTTCATTTGCCACGGACAGGAAACTCTACGAGCAGTACTTC
CASSFATDRKLYEQYF
>NA|NA|11|TRBJ2-7|TRBV5-5
TGTGCCAGCAGCTCCCGGGGGGAGCAGTACTTC
CASSSRGEQYF
>NA|TRBD1|16|TRBJ1-1|TRBV7-2
TGTGCCAGCAGCCCAATGTTGGGGACAGCGAACACTGAAGCTTTCTTT
CASSPMLGTANTEAFF
>NA|NA|12|TRBJ2-3|TRBV6-2/TRBV6-3
TGTGCCAGCACCTTTAGCACAGATACGCAGTATTTT
CASTFSTDTQYF
>NA|NA|13|TRBJ1-5|TRBV19
TGTGCCAGTACCCCCACCCAGGGTCAGCCCCAGCATTTT
CASTPTQGQPQHF
>NA|NA|14|TRBJ1-2|TRBV29-1
TGCAGCGTTGGGGTTTCCGGGACTAACTATGGCTACACCTTC
CSVGVSGTNYGYTF
>NA|NA|14|TRBJ2-5|TRBV7-2
TGTGCCAGCAGCCCCCTAGGGTTCCAAGAGACCCAGTACTTC
CASSPLGFQETQYF
>once|NA|14|TRBJ1-1|TRBV4-3
TGCGCCAGCAGCCCTTCGAGTCCCGGCACTGAAGCTTTCTTT
CASSPSSPGTEAFF
>NA|TRBD2|16|TRBJ2-1|TRBV27
TGTGCCAGCAGTCCCCTAGCGGGAGGGAAATACAATGAGCAGTTCTTC
CASSPLAGGKYNEQFF
>NA|NA|12|TRBJ1-2|TRBV19
TGTGCCAGCTCGGCTTCCAGCTATGGCTACACCTTC
CASSASSYGYTF
>NA|TRBD1|14|TRBJ1-1|TRBV29-1
TGCAGCGGGGCCAACCGACAGGGGAACACTGAAGCTTTCTTT
CSGANRQGNTEAFF
>NA|NA|14|TRBJ1-1|TRBV3-1
TGTGCCAGCAGCCAAGTTTTAGGAAGCACTGAAGCTTTCTTT
CASSQVLGSTEAFF
>NA|TRBD2|15|TRBJ2-1|TRBV19
TGTGCCAGTAGCGTCGGGACTAGCGGCCACAATGAGCAGTTCTTC
CASSVGTSGHNEQFF
>once|TRBD2|17|TRBJ2-5|TRBV7-9
TGTGCCAGCAGCGGGACTAGCGGGGGCCTCTCGATACGCGCCCAGTACTTC
CASSGTSGGLSIRAQYF
>NA|TRBD2|16|TRBJ2-3|TRBV5-1
TGCGCCAGCAGCGGGACTAGCGGGAGTAAAACAGATACGCAGTATTTT
CASSGTSGSKTDTQYF
>NA|TRBD1|15|TRBJ2-5|TRBV5-1
TGCGCCAGCAGCTATGCAGGGGGTAGCCAAGAGACCCAGTACTTC
CASSYAGGSQETQYF
>NA|TRBD2|17|TRBJ2-1|TRBV11-2
TGTGCCTGCAGCTCCCACAAACTAGCGGGAGGGACGGATGAGCAGTTCTTC
CACSSHKLAGGTDEQFF
>NA|TRBD1|15|TRBJ2-6|TRBV28
TGTGCCAGCAGTTTCGGGACAGCCGGGGCCAACGTCCTGACTTTC
CASSFGTAGANVLTF
>NA|NA|14|TRBJ2-2|TRBV5-8
TGTGCCAGCAGCTTGGCAGAAATCACCGGGGAGCTGTTTTTT
CASSLAEITGELFF
>NA|TRBD2|16|TRBJ2-1|TRBV27
TGTGCCAGCAGTTTGCTCCTAGCGGGAGGGTCGGATGAGCAGTTCTTC
CASSLLLAGGSDEQFF
>NA|NA|16|TRBJ2-1|TRBV11-2
TGTGCCAGCAGCTACTACGCTAATGTGGGATACAATGAGCAGTTCTTC
CASSYYANVGYNEQFF
>NA|NA|13|TRBJ2-7|TRBV27
TGTGCCAGCAGTTTTGGCAGGGACTACGAGCAGTACTTC
CASSFGRDYEQYF
>NA|NA|18|TRBJ1-6|TRBV15
TGTGCCACCAGCAGAGACACGCTGGCAGGCTCCTATAATTCACCCCTCCACTTT
CATSRDTLAGSYNSPLHF
>NA|NA|14|TRBJ2-3|TRBV11-2
TGTGCCAGCAGTGCTGGGGCGGTCACAGATACGCAGTATTTT
CASSAGAVTDTQYF
>NA|NA|12|TRBJ1-1|TRBV30
TGTGCCTGGAGTGACATGAACACTGAAGCTTTCTTT
CAWSDMNTEAFF
>NA|NA|17|TRBJ1-2|TRBV28
TGTGCCAGCAGTTTTTCGCGAGGGACATATCGGGGCTATGGCTACACCTTC
CASSFSRGTYRGYGYTF